This is a list of T cell receptor beta chains from one sample in a study. TCRdb reprocessed the 5' RACE reads via MiXCR and lists one record per CDR3 protein. The table has around 21,000 distinct CDR3 sequences, less than 40% seen once. Specimen: tumor-infiltrating naive CD4+ T cells sorted from the breast tumor. The source of these receptors is a female donor with breast cancer. Both conserved end residues are part of each CDR3. A D gene is named only where the DNA matches it firmly. Rows give clone size only sometimes, using once, few, many, or a class for an expanded clone.

abundance: medium-sized; v_gene: TRBV19; d_gene: NA; j_gene: TRBJ1-5; CDR3nt: TGTGCCAGTGGAACTCAGCCCCAGCATTTT; CDR3aa: CASGTQPQHF
abundance: NA; v_gene: TRBV10-1; d_gene: TRBD1; j_gene: TRBJ1-1; CDR3nt: TGCGCCAGCAGTACAGGGGTTACCACTGAAGCTTTCTTT; CDR3aa: CASSTGVTTEAFF
abundance: NA; v_gene: TRBV12-3/TRBV12-4; d_gene: NA; j_gene: TRBJ2-1; CDR3nt: TGTGCCAGCAGCGGGGGTCTAGGTTTACTCGAGCAGTTCTTC; CDR3aa: CASSGGLGLLEQFF
abundance: many; v_gene: TRBV7-8; d_gene: NA; j_gene: TRBJ2-3; CDR3nt: TGTGCCAGCAGCTTTAGAGGGGATACGCAGTATTTT; CDR3aa: CASSFRGDTQYF
abundance: NA; v_gene: TRBV6-4; d_gene: TRBD2; j_gene: TRBJ2-1; CDR3nt: TGTGCCAGCAGTCAAACCGGGACTAGCGCCTACAATGAGCAGTTCTTC; CDR3aa: CASSQTGTSAYNEQFF
abundance: NA; v_gene: TRBV20-1; d_gene: NA; j_gene: TRBJ2-7; CDR3nt: TGCAGTGCTAGAAGGGACTACGAGCAGTACTTC; CDR3aa: CSARRDYEQYF
abundance: few; v_gene: TRBV5-6; d_gene: NA; j_gene: TRBJ2-1; CDR3nt: TGTGCCAGCAGCTCGCCCCTGGGGGCCTCCTACAATGAGCAGTTCTTC; CDR3aa: CASSSPLGASYNEQFF
abundance: NA; v_gene: TRBV19; d_gene: NA; j_gene: TRBJ1-1; CDR3nt: TGTGCCAGTAGTTTAGCGAACACTGAAGCTTTCTTT; CDR3aa: CASSLANTEAFF
abundance: many; v_gene: TRBV11-2; d_gene: TRBD1; j_gene: TRBJ2-1; CDR3nt: TGTGCCAGCAGCTTGCCAGGGGGCTGGAATGAGCAGTTCTTC; CDR3aa: CASSLPGGWNEQFF
abundance: few; v_gene: TRBV20-1; d_gene: NA; j_gene: TRBJ1-2; CDR3nt: TGCAGTGGGAGCCCGAACTATGGCTACACCTTC; CDR3aa: CSGSPNYGYTF
abundance: NA; v_gene: TRBV24-1; d_gene: NA; j_gene: TRBJ1-1; CDR3nt: TGTGCCACCCTAGGGGACTTTCTTTCGAACACTGAAGCTTTCTTT; CDR3aa: CATLGDFLSNTEAFF
abundance: many; v_gene: TRBV7-6; d_gene: TRBD2; j_gene: TRBJ2-3; CDR3nt: TGTGCCAGCGGATCCCCCGGGACTAGCGAGGGAAGGGATACGCAGTATTTT; CDR3aa: CASGSPGTSEGRDTQYF
abundance: NA; v_gene: TRBV4-1; d_gene: NA; j_gene: TRBJ2-1; CDR3nt: TGCGCCAGCAGCCAATCGAGAATTCTAGCAGATTACAATGAGCAGTTCTTC; CDR3aa: CASSQSRILADYNEQFF
abundance: NA; v_gene: TRBV12-3/TRBV12-4; d_gene: NA; j_gene: TRBJ1-1; CDR3nt: TGTGCCAGCAGTTTGGGAGTGGGTAGCGGAGCTTTCTTT; CDR3aa: CASSLGVGSGAFF
abundance: NA; v_gene: TRBV20-1; d_gene: NA; j_gene: TRBJ1-5; CDR3nt: TGCAGTGCTAGAGATGAGGCAGTGAAATATAGCAATCAGCCCCAGCATTTT; CDR3aa: CSARDEAVKYSNQPQHF
abundance: NA; v_gene: TRBV7-9; d_gene: NA; j_gene: TRBJ1-1; CDR3nt: TGTGCCAGCAGCTGTGGGACAAGCACTGAAGCTTTCTTT; CDR3aa: CASSCGTSTEAFF
abundance: NA; v_gene: TRBV7-9; d_gene: NA; j_gene: TRBJ2-7; CDR3nt: TGTGCCAGCAGCCAGACAGTGTCCCTCTACGAGCAGTACTTC; CDR3aa: CASSQTVSLYEQYF
abundance: NA; v_gene: TRBV4-1; d_gene: NA; j_gene: TRBJ1-1; CDR3nt: TGCGCCAGCAGCGACAGCCTATGGAACACTGAAGCTTTCTTT; CDR3aa: CASSDSLWNTEAFF
abundance: medium-sized; v_gene: TRBV5-1; d_gene: NA; j_gene: TRBJ1-1; CDR3nt: TGCGCCAGCAGCTTGGCCGACGGTGATATTGAAGCTTTCTTT; CDR3aa: CASSLADGDIEAFF
abundance: NA; v_gene: TRBV12-3/TRBV12-4; d_gene: NA; j_gene: TRBJ2-2; CDR3nt: TGTGCCAGCTACCGGACCCCTGCTCCCGGGGAGCTGTTTTTT; CDR3aa: CASYRTPAPGELFF
abundance: few; v_gene: TRBV3-1; d_gene: NA; j_gene: TRBJ2-7; CDR3nt: TGTGCCAGCAGCCTAGGTGGGGGCTACGAGCAGTACTTC; CDR3aa: CASSLGGGYEQYF
abundance: few; v_gene: TRBV20-1; d_gene: NA; j_gene: TRBJ1-3; CDR3nt: TGCAGTGCTAGGGGAGGGGCCCCCTCCGGAAACACCATATATTTT; CDR3aa: CSARGGAPSGNTIYF
abundance: NA; v_gene: TRBV4-1; d_gene: TRBD2; j_gene: TRBJ2-3; CDR3nt: TGCGCCAGCAGCCAAGATGGACTAGTAAGTCGGCAGTATTTT; CDR3aa: CASSQDGLVSRQYF
abundance: NA; v_gene: TRBV5-1; d_gene: NA; j_gene: TRBJ2-7; CDR3nt: TGCGCCAGCAGCAGCCTACTTGTAGCGGACGAGCAGTACTTC; CDR3aa: CASSSLLVADEQYF
abundance: NA; v_gene: TRBV20-1; d_gene: NA; j_gene: TRBJ2-5; CDR3nt: TGCAGTGAAATCGAGGCCCCAGGGACCCAGTACTTC; CDR3aa: CSEIEAPGTQYF
abundance: NA; v_gene: TRBV18; d_gene: NA; j_gene: TRBJ2-7; CDR3nt: TGTGCCAGCTCAACTTACAGGGACGAGCAGTACTTC; CDR3aa: CASSTYRDEQYF
abundance: NA; v_gene: TRBV6-5; d_gene: NA; j_gene: TRBJ2-7; CDR3nt: TGTGCCAGCAGCCGTGTCGACTTTGTCGAATCCTACGAGCAGTACTTC; CDR3aa: CASSRVDFVESYEQYF
abundance: NA; v_gene: TRBV4-2; d_gene: NA; j_gene: TRBJ2-7; CDR3nt: TGTGCCAGCAGCCAACGACAGGAGGCGGCCTACGAGCAGTACTTC; CDR3aa: CASSQRQEAAYEQYF
abundance: NA; v_gene: TRBV27; d_gene: TRBD1; j_gene: TRBJ2-2; CDR3nt: TGTGCCAGCAGCTTTGCCAACAGGGGTACCGGGGAGCTGTTTTTT; CDR3aa: CASSFANRGTGELFF
abundance: many; v_gene: TRBV7-9; d_gene: TRBD2; j_gene: TRBJ2-7; CDR3nt: TGTGCCAGCAGTTCGTCGACTAGCGGGAGGGCCTTCCACGAGCAGTACTTC; CDR3aa: CASSSSTSGRAFHEQYF